The rows below give T cell receptor beta chains drawn from one sample of a study of shared clonotypes between healthy human individuals. Sequenced by immunoSEQ multiplex PCR; TCRdb stores in-frame clones only, minus some. The repertoire holds approximately 1.5 million clones, with nearly 99% as singletons. The sequenced sample consisted of naive CD4+ T cells sorted from blood. Receptor source: a man younger than 40 in good health. Each CDR3 is given with its conserved first and last residue. D genes are given only for firm matches. Clone size is stated in some rows and not others, as once, few, many or a class when expanded.

clone size,D gene,CDR3 length,J gene,V gene,CDR3 DNA,CDR3 protein
-,TRBD1,16,TRBJ2-7,TRBV18,TGTGCCAGCTCACCACCGAACAGGGGGCTAACCTACGAGCAGTACTTC,CASSPPNRGLTYEQYF
-,-,16,TRBJ2-7,TRBV4-3,TGCGCCAGCAGCCAGTCCGCCGCCTCTAGGATCCACGAGCAGTACTTC,CASSQSAASRIHEQYF
once,TRBD1,15,TRBJ2-1,TRBV5-4,TGTGCCAGCAGCTCGGGACAGGGGGCCTACAATGAGCAGTTCTTC,CASSSGQGAYNEQFF
-,TRBD2,20,TRBJ2-1,TRBV4-3,TGCGCCAGCAGCCAACGACTAGCGGATAAAGCCTGGAGCTCCTACAATGAGCAGTTCTTC,CASSQRLADKAWSSYNEQFF
-,-,13,TRBJ2-7,TRBV10-3,TGTGCCATAAACGCCGGGACTTTCTACGAGCAGTACTTC,CAINAGTFYEQYF
-,TRBD1,14,TRBJ1-2,TRBV29-1,TGCAGCGTTGAGAGGGACAGGGGATACTATGGCTACACCTTC,CSVERDRGYYGYTF
-,-,14,TRBJ2-7,TRBV28,TGTGCCAGCAGATCCCCAGCGGACTCCTACGAGCAGTACTTC,CASRSPADSYEQYF
-,-,15,TRBJ2-7,TRBV6-1,TGTGCCAGCAGGTCATCCGGGACCGCCCTCTACGAGCAGTACTTC,CASRSSGTALYEQYF
-,TRBD1,15,TRBJ2-5,TRBV5-6,TGTGCCAGCAGCCCGACAGGGGGCGGAGGGGAGACCCAGTACTTC,CASSPTGGGGETQYF
-,-,14,TRBJ1-1,TRBV5-1,TGCGCCAGCAGCTCGAGGGGAGAGAACACTGAAGCTTTCTTT,CASSSRGENTEAFF
-,-,15,TRBJ2-1,TRBV28,TGTGCCAGCAGCCTGGGGGGACAGTCCTACAATGAGCAGTTCTTC,CASSLGGQSYNEQFF
once,-,15,TRBJ2-7,TRBV6-6,TGTGCCAGCAGTGAGGGGACCCACCGATCCTACGAGCAGTACTTC,CASSEGTHRSYEQYF
-,-,14,TRBJ2-3,TRBV10-1,TGCGCCAGCAGTGAGTCGGCTGGAAAAGATACGCAGTATTTT,CASSESAGKDTQYF
-,-,13,TRBJ2-3,TRBV2,TGTGCCAGCAGTGACGGGAGCTGGGATACGCAGTATTTT,CASSDGSWDTQYF
-,-,17,TRBJ2-6,TRBV11-2,TGTGCCAGCAGCACGTACTTGGTGGGGGCTGGGGCCAACGTCCTGACTTTC,CASSTYLVGAGANVLTF
-,-,13,TRBJ2-3,TRBV10-2,TGCGCCAGCGGCGGACTCTCCACAGATACGCAGTATTTT,CASGGLSTDTQYF
-,-,16,TRBJ2-7,TRBV11-2,TGTGCCAGCAGCTTAGATCTGGAACTAGCTTCCTACGAGCAGTACTTC,CASSLDLELASYEQYF
-,-,15,TRBJ2-2,TRBV5-1,TGCGCCAGCAGACAATCCGGGACATACACCGGGGAGCTGTTTTTT,CASRQSGTYTGELFF
-,-,12,TRBJ2-1,TRBV28,TGTGCCAGCAGTTTAGCCCATGGGGAGCAGTTCTTC,CASSLAHGEQFF
-,TRBD2,16,TRBJ2-1,TRBV9,TGTGCCAGCAGCCCCTCGACTAGCGGGAACTACAATGAGCAGTTCTTC,CASSPSTSGNYNEQFF
-,TRBD2,15,TRBJ2-2,TRBV11-3,TGTGCCAGCAGCCATGGACTAGCGAACACCGGGGAGCTGTTTTTT,CASSHGLANTGELFF
-,TRBD2,15,TRBJ2-1,TRBV25-1,TGTGCCAGCAGTGAGCTAGCGGGAGTAAGTAATGAGCAGTTCTTC,CASSELAGVSNEQFF
once,TRBD2,17,TRBJ2-5,TRBV25-1,TGTGCCAGCAGCGACCGGGGAGGGGAGTGGTTGGGAGAGACCCAGTACTTC,CASSDRGGEWLGETQYF
-,-,15,TRBJ1-2,TRBV5-6,TGTGCCAGCAGCCGTGAGGGGCCCGGCGACTATGGCTACACCTTC,CASSREGPGDYGYTF
-,-,14,TRBJ2-7,TRBV7-9,TGTGCCAGCAGCTTCGGAGGGAAGACAGACGAGCAGTACTTC,CASSFGGKTDEQYF
-,-,15,TRBJ1-4,TRBV5-6,TGTGCCAGCAACAAGGCGGGCCGGCTGAATGAAAAACTGTTTTTT,CASNKAGRLNEKLFF
-,-,12,TRBJ1-2,TRBV29-1,TGCAGCGTTGAGTCAGGGAACTATGGCTACACCTTC,CSVESGNYGYTF
-,-,14,TRBJ1-4,TRBV7-9,TGTGCCAGCAGCTTGGGGCAGGGTAATGAAAAACTGTTTTTT,CASSLGQGNEKLFF
-,-,12,TRBJ1-1,TRBV27,TGTGCCAGCAGTTTTCTGGGCAGTGAAGCTTTCTTT,CASSFLGSEAFF
-,TRBD2,15,TRBJ2-5,TRBV11-2,TGTGCCAGCAGCTTAAACTGGGATAGCGGGAGGGCCCAGTACTTC,CASSLNWDSGRAQYF
-,-,14,TRBJ2-1,TRBV5-1,TGCGCCAGTTCAACCGGGGAGGCCTACAATGAGCAGTTCTTC,CASSTGEAYNEQFF
-,-,14,TRBJ2-2,TRBV7-8,TGTGCCAGCAGCAGGGGACCGAACACCGGGGAGCTGTTTTTT,CASSRGPNTGELFF
once,TRBD1,15,TRBJ1-3,TRBV4-3,TGCGCCAGCAGCCGGAGACAGGGTGGGGGAAACACCATATATTTT,CASSRRQGGGNTIYF
-,-,14,TRBJ1-1,TRBV11-1,TGTGCCAGCAGCTTAGAGCCAGGCCAAACTGAAGCTTTCTTT,CASSLEPGQTEAFF
-,TRBD1,14,TRBJ1-1,TRBV5-6,TGTGCCAGCAGCCGTGGACAGGGGGCCACTGAAGCTTTCTTT,CASSRGQGATEAFF
-,TRBD1,16,TRBJ1-2,TRBV6-6,TGTGCCAGCAGTTACTCGGGACAGACGACTAACTATGGCTACACCTTC,CASSYSGQTTNYGYTF
-,TRBD2,15,TRBJ2-5,TRBV7-2,TGTGCCAGCAGTCAGACTAGCGGGAGAGCAGAGACCCAGTACTTC,CASSQTSGRAETQYF
-,-,10,TRBJ1-1,TRBV6-1,TGTGCCAGCGGGGACACTGAAGCTTTCTTT,CASGDTEAFF
once,TRBD1,16,TRBJ2-1,TRBV18,TGTGCCAGCTCCCACCAAAGGGACAGAGTCCATACTGAGCAGTTCTTC,CASSHQRDRVHTEQFF
-,-,14,TRBJ2-7,TRBV28,TGTGCCAGCAGTACCGGACTACCTCGATACGAGCAGTACTTC,CASSTGLPRYEQYF
-,-,11,TRBJ2-4,TRBV7-9,TGTGCCAGCAGCTTAGATAACATTCAGTACTTC,CASSLDNIQYF
-,-,13,TRBJ1-4,TRBV30,TGTGCCTGGAAGAAACAGGTTAATGAAAAACTGTTTTTT,CAWKKQVNEKLFF
-,-,13,TRBJ1-1,TRBV7-8,TGTGCCAGCAGCTTAGGTCAGAACACTGAAGCTTTCTTT,CASSLGQNTEAFF
-,-,14,TRBJ2-7,TRBV7-6,TGTGCCAGCAGCCTCGGGTATGGGGATTGGGAGCAGTACTTC,CASSLGYGDWEQYF
-,TRBD2,18,TRBJ2-1,TRBV7-2,TGTGCCAGCAGCCGAAACCCCACTAGCGGGAGGTTTTACAATGAGCAGTTCTTC,CASSRNPTSGRFYNEQFF
-,-,17,TRBJ2-2,TRBV18,TGTGCCAGCTCACCATTTAGCGGTACTACGAACACCGGGGAGCTGTTTTTT,CASSPFSGTTNTGELFF
-,TRBD2,15,TRBJ2-5,TRBV7-9,TGTGCCAGCAGCTCCCGGCTAGCGGGGCCCCAGACCCAGTACTTC,CASSSRLAGPQTQYF
-,-,18,TRBJ2-3,TRBV19,TGTGCCAGTAGTATAAATTTGTGGGCCGAACTAGACACAGATACGCAGTATTTT,CASSINLWAELDTDTQYF
-,-,12,TRBJ1-1,TRBV10-3,TGTGCCATCAGTGAGGTAGGGACTGAAGCTTTCTTT,CAISEVGTEAFF
-,TRBD2,14,TRBJ2-5,TRBV5-5,TGTGCCAGCAGCCCCCGGGGGGAGGGAGAGACCCAGTACTTC,CASSPRGEGETQYF
-,TRBD1,16,TRBJ1-1,TRBV6-5,TGTGCCAGCAGTTACCTCGGGACAGGGATCTCCTCTGAAGCTTTCTTT,CASSYLGTGISSEAFF
-,TRBD2,16,TRBJ2-3,TRBV29-1,TGCAGCGTTGGGCCTGGACTAGCCGGAGAGGCAGATACGCAGTATTTT,CSVGPGLAGEADTQYF
-,-,10,TRBJ2-3,TRBV20-1,TGCAGTGCTAAGAGAGATACGCAGTATTTT,CSAKRDTQYF
-,-,12,TRBJ1-2,TRBV28,TGTGCCAGCAGTTGGGACTCGGGTGGCTACACCTTC,CASSWDSGGYTF
-,-,19,TRBJ1-2,TRBV12-2,TGTGCAAGTCGCTTAGCCCTTGAAATCAACAGGGGGCCGAACTATGGCTACACCTTC,CASRLALEINRGPNYGYTF